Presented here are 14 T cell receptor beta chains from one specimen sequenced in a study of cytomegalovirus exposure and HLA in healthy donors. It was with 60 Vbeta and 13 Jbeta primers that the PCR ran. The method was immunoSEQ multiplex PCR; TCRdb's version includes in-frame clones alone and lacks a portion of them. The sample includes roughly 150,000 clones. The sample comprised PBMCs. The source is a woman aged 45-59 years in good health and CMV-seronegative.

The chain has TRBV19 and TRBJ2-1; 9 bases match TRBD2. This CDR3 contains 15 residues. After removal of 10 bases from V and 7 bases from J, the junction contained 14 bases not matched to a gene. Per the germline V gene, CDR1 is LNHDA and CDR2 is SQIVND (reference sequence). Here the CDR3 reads CATHPLAGPKNEQFF. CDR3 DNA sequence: TGTGCCACCCACCCCCTAGCGGGACCTAAGAATGAGCAGTTCTTC.

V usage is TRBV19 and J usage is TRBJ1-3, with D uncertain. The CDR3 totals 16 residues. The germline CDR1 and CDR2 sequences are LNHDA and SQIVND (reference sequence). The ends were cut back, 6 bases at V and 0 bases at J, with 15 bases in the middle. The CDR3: CASRPHGESSGNTIYF. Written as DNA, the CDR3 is TGTGCCAGTAGACCCCATGGGGAGAGCTCTGGAAACACCATATATTTT.

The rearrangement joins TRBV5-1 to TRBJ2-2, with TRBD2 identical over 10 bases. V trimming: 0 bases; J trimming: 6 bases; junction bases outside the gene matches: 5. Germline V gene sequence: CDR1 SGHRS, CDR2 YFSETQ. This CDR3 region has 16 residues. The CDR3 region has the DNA TGCGCCAGCAGCTTGGCTAGCGGGGGTTCTTCCGGGGAGCTGTTTTTT. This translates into CASSLASGGSSGELFF.

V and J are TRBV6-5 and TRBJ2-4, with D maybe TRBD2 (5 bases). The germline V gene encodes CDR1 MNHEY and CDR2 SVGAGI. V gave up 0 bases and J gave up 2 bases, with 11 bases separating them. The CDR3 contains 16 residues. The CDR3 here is CASSYSGKRTKNIQYF. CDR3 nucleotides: TGTGCCAGCAGTTACTCGGGGAAGCGGACCAAAAACATTCAGTACTTC.

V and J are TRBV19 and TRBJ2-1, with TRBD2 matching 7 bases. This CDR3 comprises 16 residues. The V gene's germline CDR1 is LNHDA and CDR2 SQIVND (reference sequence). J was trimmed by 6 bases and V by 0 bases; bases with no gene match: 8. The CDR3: CASSIEWGGYGNEQFF. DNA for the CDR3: TGTGCCAGTAGTATAGAATGGGGGGGATACGGCAATGAGCAGTTCTTC.

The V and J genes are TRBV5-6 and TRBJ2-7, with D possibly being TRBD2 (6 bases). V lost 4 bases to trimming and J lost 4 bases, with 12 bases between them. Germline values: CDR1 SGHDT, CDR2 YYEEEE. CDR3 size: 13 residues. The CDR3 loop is CASSDRLEYEQYF. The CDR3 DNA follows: TGTGCCAGCAGCGACCGACTAGAATACGAGCAGTACTTC.

CDR3: CASIEYTGELFF. The CDR3 bases are TGTGCCAGCATCGAGTACACCGGGGAGCTGTTTTTT. The J gene is TRBJ2-2, the V gene TRBV28, with no clear D. The CDR3 is 12 amino acids. Germline V gene sequence: CDR1 MDHEN, CDR2 SYDVKM. Trimming took 7 bases from V and 3 from J, leaving 6 bases between them.

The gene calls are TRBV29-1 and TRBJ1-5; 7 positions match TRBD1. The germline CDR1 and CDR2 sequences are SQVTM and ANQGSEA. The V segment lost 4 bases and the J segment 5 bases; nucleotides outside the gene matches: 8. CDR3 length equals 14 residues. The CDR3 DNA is TGCAGCGTTGCTGAGGGGGCAAGGGATCAGCCCCAGCATTTT. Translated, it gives CSVAEGARDQPQHF.

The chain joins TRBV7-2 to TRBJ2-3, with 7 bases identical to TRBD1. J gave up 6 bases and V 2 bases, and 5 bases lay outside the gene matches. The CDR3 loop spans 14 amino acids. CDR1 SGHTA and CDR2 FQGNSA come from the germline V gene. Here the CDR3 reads CASSLSRGTDTQYF. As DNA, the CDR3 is TGTGCCAGCAGCTTATCCAGGGGGACGGATACGCAGTATTTT.

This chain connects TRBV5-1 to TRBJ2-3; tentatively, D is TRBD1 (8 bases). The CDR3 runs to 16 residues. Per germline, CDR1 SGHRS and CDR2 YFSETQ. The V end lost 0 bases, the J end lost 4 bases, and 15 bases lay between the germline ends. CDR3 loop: CASSLGQGRGADTQYF. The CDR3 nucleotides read TGCGCCAGCAGCTTGGGACAGGGGAGGGGCGCAGATACGCAGTATTTT. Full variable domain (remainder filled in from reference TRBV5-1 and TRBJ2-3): KAGVTQTPRYLIKTRGQQVTLSCSPISGHRSVSWYQQTPGQGLQFLFEYFSETQRNKGNFPGRFSGRQFSNSRSEMNVSTLELGDSALYLCASSLGQGRGADTQYFGPGTRLTVL.

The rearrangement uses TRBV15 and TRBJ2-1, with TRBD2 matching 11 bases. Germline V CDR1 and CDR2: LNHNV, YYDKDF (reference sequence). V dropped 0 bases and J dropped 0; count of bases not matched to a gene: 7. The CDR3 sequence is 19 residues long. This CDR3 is CATSRESATSGGSYNEQFF. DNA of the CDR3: TGTGCCACCAGCAGAGAGAGTGCTACTAGCGGGGGCTCCTACAATGAGCAGTTCTTC.

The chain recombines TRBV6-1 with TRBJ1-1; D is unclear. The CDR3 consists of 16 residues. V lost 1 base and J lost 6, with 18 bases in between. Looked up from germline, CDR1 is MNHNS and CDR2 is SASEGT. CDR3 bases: TGTGCCAGCAGTGAAGAGTTCCCCTTCGCACTCCCTGAAGCTTTCTTT. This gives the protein CASSEEFPFALPEAFF.

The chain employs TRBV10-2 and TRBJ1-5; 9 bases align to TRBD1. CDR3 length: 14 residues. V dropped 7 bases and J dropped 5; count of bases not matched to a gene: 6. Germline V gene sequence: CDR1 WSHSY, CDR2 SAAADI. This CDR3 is CASTQGARDQPQHF. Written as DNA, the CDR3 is TGCGCCAGCACACAGGGGGCGCGGGATCAGCCCCAGCATTTT.

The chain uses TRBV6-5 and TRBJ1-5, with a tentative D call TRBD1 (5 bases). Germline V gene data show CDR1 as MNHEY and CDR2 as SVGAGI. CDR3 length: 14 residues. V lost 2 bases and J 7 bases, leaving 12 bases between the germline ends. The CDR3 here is CASSYSSRGQPQHF. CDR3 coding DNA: TGTGCCAGCAGTTACAGCTCAAGGGGACAGCCCCAGCATTTT.